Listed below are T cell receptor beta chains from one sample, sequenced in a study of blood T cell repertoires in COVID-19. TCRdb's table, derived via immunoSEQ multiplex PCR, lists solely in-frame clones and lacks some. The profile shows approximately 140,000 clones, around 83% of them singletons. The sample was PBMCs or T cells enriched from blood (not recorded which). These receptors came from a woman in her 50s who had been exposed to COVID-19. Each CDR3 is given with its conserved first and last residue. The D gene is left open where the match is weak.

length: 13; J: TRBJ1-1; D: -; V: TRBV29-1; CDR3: CSVTGRTTLKAFF; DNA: TGCAGCGTGACCGGAAGGACAACACTGAAAGCTTTCTTT
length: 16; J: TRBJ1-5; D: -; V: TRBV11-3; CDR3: CASSPDGQALDQPQHF; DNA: TGTGCCAGCAGCCCAGATGGGCAGGCTTTGGATCAGCCCCAGCATTTT
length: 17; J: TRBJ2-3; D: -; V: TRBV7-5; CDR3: CARSPRTSGLPWDTQYF; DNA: TGTGCCAGAAGCCCCCGGACTAGCGGCCTCCCGTGGGATACGCAGTATTTT
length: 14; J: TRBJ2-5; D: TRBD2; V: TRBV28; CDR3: CASRPLAGAETQYF; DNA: TGTGCCAGCAGACCACTAGCGGGAGCAGAGACCCAGTACTTC
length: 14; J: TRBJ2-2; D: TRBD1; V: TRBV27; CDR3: CASSLTGDTGELFF; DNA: TGTGCCAGCAGTTTGACAGGGGACACCGGGGAGCTGTTTTTT
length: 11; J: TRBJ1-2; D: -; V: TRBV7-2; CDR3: CASSLNRVNTF; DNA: TGTGCCAGCAGCTTAAACCGGGTTAACACCTTC
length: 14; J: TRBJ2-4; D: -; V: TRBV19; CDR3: CASNSGLRKNIQYF; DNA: TGTGCCAGTAATTCCGGGTTACGGAAAAACATTCAGTACTTC
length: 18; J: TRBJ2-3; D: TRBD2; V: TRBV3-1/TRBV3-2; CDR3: CASSRRAASGVSTDTQYF; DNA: TGTGCCAGCAGCCGACGGGCGGCTAGCGGGGTTAGCACAGATACGCAGTATTTT
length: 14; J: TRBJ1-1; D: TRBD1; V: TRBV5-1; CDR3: CASNKGGLNTEAFF; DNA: TGCGCCAGCAACAAAGGGGGCCTGAACACTGAAGCTTTCTTT
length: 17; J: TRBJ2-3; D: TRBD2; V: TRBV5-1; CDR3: CASSLGTSGRGTDTQYF; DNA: TGCGCCAGCAGCCTAGGGACTAGCGGGAGAGGAACAGATACGCAGTATTTT
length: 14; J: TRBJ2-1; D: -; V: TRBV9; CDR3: CASSVGDSYNEQFF; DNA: TGTGCCAGCAGCGTTGGGGACTCGTACAATGAGCAGTTCTTC
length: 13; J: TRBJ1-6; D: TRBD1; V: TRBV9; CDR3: CASSGGTAMPLHF; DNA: TGTGCCAGCAGCGGCGGGACAGCCATGCCCCTCCACTTT
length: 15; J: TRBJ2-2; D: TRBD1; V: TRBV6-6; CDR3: CASIFTGGTTGELFF; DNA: TGTGCCAGCATCTTTACAGGGGGGACCACCGGGGAGCTGTTTTTT
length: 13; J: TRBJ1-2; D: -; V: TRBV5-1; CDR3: CASSLVTGYGYTF; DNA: TGCGCCAGCAGCTTGGTCACAGGATATGGCTACACCTTC
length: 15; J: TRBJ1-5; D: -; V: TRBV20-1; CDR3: CSASPLGGSNQPQHF; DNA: TGCAGTGCTAGTCCTTTAGGAGGGAGCAATCAGCCCCAGCATTTT
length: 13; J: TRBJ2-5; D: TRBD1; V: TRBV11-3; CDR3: CASSQGDQETQYF; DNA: TGTGCCAGCAGCCAGGGGGACCAAGAGACCCAGTACTTC
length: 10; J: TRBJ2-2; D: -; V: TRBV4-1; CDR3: CASGQGELFF; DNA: TGCGCCAGCGGGCAGGGGGAGCTGTTTTTT